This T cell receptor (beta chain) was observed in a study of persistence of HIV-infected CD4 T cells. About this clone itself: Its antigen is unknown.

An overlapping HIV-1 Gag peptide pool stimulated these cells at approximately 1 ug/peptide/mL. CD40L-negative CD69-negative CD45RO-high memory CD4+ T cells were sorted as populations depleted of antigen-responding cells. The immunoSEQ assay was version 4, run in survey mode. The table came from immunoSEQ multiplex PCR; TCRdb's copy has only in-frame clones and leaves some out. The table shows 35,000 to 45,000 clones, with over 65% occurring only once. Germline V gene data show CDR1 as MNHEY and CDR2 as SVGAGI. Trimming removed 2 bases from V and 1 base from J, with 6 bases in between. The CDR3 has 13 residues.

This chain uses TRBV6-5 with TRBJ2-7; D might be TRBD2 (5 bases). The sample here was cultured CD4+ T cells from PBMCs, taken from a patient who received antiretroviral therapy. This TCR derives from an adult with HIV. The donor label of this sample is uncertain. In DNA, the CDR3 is TGTGCCAGCAGTTACCGGGGATCCTACGAGCAGTACTTC. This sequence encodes CASSYRGSYEQYF.